This is a list of T cell receptor beta chains from one sample in a study of beta chain features in type 1 diabetes. TCRdb keeps only in-frame clones here, not all; method: immunoSEQ multiplex PCR. The sample holds about 710,000 clones, over 12% seen once. Sequenced input: naive CD4+ T cells from blood. Every receptor here comes from a man between 18 and 35 years old with type 1 diabetes. Each CDR3 is given with its conserved first and last residue. D genes are given only for firm matches. For some rows the clone size is stated as once, few or many, or as a class when expanded; others skip it.

V,D,size,J,DNA,CDR3
TRBV27,TRBD1,.,TRBJ2-6,TGTGCCAGCAGTTTCGACAGGGTACGCTCTGGGGCCAACGTCCTGACTTTC,CASSFDRVRSGANVLTF
TRBV9,.,.,TRBJ1-6,TGTGCCAGCAGCGTAGAAGGGTCCTATAATTCACCCCTCCACTTT,CASSVEGSYNSPLHF
TRBV13,TRBD1,.,TRBJ2-7,TGTGCCAGCAGCTTGGGTACAGGGGGTTATGTTGGAGAGCAGTACTTC,CASSLGTGGYVGEQYF
TRBV25-1,.,.,TRBJ1-1,TGTGCCAGCAGTGTCCGCGGGGGGGCTGAAGCTTTCTTT,CASSVRGGAEAFF
TRBV9,.,.,TRBJ2-3,TGTGCCAGCAGCGTAGCTCAGCTGGGAGGAGATACGCAGTATTTT,CASSVAQLGGDTQYF
TRBV11-2,.,.,TRBJ2-1,TGTGCCAGCAGCTTAGATGAGGGGTTAGGTGAGCAGTTCTTC,CASSLDEGLGEQFF
TRBV9,.,.,TRBJ1-2,TGTGCCAGCAGCGTCCAAGCTACTAACTATGGCTACACCTTC,CASSVQATNYGYTF
TRBV7-8,TRBD1,.,TRBJ1-4,TGTGCCAGCAGCCGTTCGACAGGGAGCGATGAAAAACTGTTTTTT,CASSRSTGSDEKLFF
TRBV5-4,TRBD1,.,TRBJ2-7,TGTGCCAGCAGCTCTCCGACAGGGACCTACGAGCAGTACTTC,CASSSPTGTYEQYF
TRBV28,TRBD1,.,TRBJ1-1,TGTGCCAGCAGTCCGCGGGCCAGGGGGTACACTGAAGCTTTCTTT,CASSPRARGYTEAFF
TRBV4-2,.,few,TRBJ2-7,TGTGCCAGCAGCCAAGATCCGTCCGCTCGGCAGTACTTC,CASSQDPSARQYF
TRBV7-9,.,few,TRBJ1-6,TGTGCCAGCAGCTTTCTCGCAGGGTCTAATTCACCCCTCCACTTT,CASSFLAGSNSPLHF
TRBV18,TRBD1,.,TRBJ2-4,TGTGCCAGCTCACGCTGGACAGGTGACATTCAGTACTTC,CASSRWTGDIQYF
TRBV29-1,.,.,TRBJ1-2,TGCAGCGCTGAAGGGGATAACTATGGCTACACCTTC,CSAEGDNYGYTF
TRBV4-3,.,few,TRBJ2-7,TGCGCCAGCAGCCAACCTTACGAAGAGCTCTTCTCCTACGAGCAGTACTTC,CASSQPYEELFSYEQYF
TRBV30,.,few,TRBJ2-1,TGTGCCTGGAGAGTAGGCGGGACCCTCCAGAGTGAGCAGTTCTTC,CAWRVGGTLQSEQFF
TRBV6-5,.,.,TRBJ2-2,TGTGCCAGCAGTTACTCACTCGCCGGGGAGCTGTTTTTT,CASSYSLAGELFF
TRBV19,TRBD1,.,TRBJ2-6,TGTGCCAGTAGTATATGGCCCGGGACAGGTTCCTCTGGGGCCAACGTCCTGACTTTC,CASSIWPGTGSSGANVLTF
TRBV6-5,TRBD1,.,TRBJ2-7,TGTGCCAGCAGCTCCGGGACAGGGGCAGCCTACGAGCAGTACTTC,CASSSGTGAAYEQYF
TRBV13,.,few,TRBJ2-5,TGTGCCAGCAGCGGCCCGCGGGCGGGCGGACAAGAGACCCAGTACTTC,CASSGPRAGGQETQYF
TRBV29-1,.,.,TRBJ1-4,TGCAGCGCCCGGGACACCGCAACTAATGAAAAACTGTTTTTT,CSARDTATNEKLFF
TRBV5-1,.,few,TRBJ2-3,TGCGCCAGCAGCTTGACAGATACGCAGTATTTT,CASSLTDTQYF
TRBV28,TRBD1,few,TRBJ2-3,TGTGCCAGCAGTTTGATGGACAGGGGCACAGATACGCAGTATTTT,CASSLMDRGTDTQYF
TRBV28,.,.,TRBJ2-7,TGTGCCAGCAGTCGTGAGTATACCTGGCACTTC,CASSREYTWHF
TRBV27,TRBD1,.,TRBJ1-5,TGTGCCAGCAGTGGACAGGGGTCGCATCAGCCCCAGCATTTT,CASSGQGSHQPQHF
TRBV29-1,TRBD1,.,TRBJ1-1,TGCAGCTTAGAGACAGGGTTGGACACTGAAGCTTTCTTT,CSLETGLDTEAFF
TRBV7-2,TRBD2,.,TRBJ2-1,TGTGCCAGCAGCTTCCCGGGACTAGCGGGGTTAAATGAGCAGTTCTTC,CASSFPGLAGLNEQFF
TRBV30,TRBD2,.,TRBJ2-1,TGTGCCTGGAGTGAGACTAGCGGGCCGTACAATGAGCAGTTCTTC,CAWSETSGPYNEQFF
TRBV2,.,few,TRBJ2-4,TGTGCCAGCAGCCGAGAGGTAGCCAAAAACATTCAGTACTTC,CASSREVAKNIQYF
TRBV4-1,TRBD2,few,TRBJ2-7,TGCGCCAGCAGCCAAGTCTTCCCTGGGACTAGCGGACCCTACGAGCAGTACTTC,CASSQVFPGTSGPYEQYF
TRBV30,.,.,TRBJ1-5,TGTGCCTGGAGTGTACAAGGGGGCAATCAGCCCCAGCATTTT,CAWSVQGGNQPQHF
TRBV7-3,TRBD1,few,TRBJ2-1,TGTGCCAGCAGCCCTGACAGGGGCCTTTACAATGAGCAGTTCTTC,CASSPDRGLYNEQFF
TRBV11-2,.,few,TRBJ1-2,TGTGCCAGCAGCGCGGGATTGAACTATGGCTACACCTTC,CASSAGLNYGYTF
TRBV7-8,.,.,TRBJ2-1,TGTGCCAGCGCGGGGCTATATTCCTTCTCCTACAATGAGCAGTTCTTC,CASAGLYSFSYNEQFF
TRBV30,.,few,TRBJ1-5,TGTGCCTGGAGTGTAGTATCAGGGTTCAATCAGCCCCAGCATTTT,CAWSVVSGFNQPQHF
TRBV5-1,.,few,TRBJ2-7,TGCGCCAGCAGGGAGACAGGACTACAGTACTTC,CASRETGLQYF
TRBV19,TRBD1,few,TRBJ1-5,TGTGCCAGTAGTGCATCCGGGACAGGAAGGGGTTATGAACAGCCCCAGCATTTT,CASSASGTGRGYEQPQHF
TRBV6-4,.,.,TRBJ2-5,TGTGCCACTCCCCAGGAGACCCAGTACTTC,CATPQETQYF